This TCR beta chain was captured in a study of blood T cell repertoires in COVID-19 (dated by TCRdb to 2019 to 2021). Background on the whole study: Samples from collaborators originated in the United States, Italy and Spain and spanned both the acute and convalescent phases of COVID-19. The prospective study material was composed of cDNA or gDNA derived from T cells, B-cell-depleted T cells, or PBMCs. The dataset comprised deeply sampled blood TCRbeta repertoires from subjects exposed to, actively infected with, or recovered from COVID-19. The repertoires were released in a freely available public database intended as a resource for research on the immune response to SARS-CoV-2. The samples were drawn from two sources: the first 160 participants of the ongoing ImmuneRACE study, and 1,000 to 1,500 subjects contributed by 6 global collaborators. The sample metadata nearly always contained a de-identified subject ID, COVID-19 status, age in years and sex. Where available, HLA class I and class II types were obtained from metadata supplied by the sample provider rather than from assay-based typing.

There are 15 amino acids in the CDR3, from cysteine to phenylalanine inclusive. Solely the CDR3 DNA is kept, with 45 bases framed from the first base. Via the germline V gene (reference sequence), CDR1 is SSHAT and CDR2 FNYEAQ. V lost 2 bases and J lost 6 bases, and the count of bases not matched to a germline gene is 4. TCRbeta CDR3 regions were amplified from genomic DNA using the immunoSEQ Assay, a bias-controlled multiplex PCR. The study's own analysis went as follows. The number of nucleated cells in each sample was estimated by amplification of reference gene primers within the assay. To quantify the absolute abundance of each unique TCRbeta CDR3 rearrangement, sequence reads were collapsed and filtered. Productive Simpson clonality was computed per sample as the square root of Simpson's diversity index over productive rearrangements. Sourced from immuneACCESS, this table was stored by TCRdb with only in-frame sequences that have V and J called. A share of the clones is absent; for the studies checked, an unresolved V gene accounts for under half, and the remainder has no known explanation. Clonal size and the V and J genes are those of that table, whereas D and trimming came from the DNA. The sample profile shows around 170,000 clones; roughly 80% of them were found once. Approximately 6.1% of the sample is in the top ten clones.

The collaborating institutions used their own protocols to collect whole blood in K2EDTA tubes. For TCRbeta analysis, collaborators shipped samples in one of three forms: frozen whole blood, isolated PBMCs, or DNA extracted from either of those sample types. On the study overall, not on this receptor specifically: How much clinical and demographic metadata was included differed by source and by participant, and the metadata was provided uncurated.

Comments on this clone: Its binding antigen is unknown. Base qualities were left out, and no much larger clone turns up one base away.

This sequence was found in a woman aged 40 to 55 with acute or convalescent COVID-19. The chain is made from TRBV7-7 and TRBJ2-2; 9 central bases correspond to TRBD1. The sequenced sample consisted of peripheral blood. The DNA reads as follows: TGTGCCAGCAGCTTACCGGGACAGGGCCCCGGGGAGCTGTTTTTT. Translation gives CASSLPGQGPGELFF.